The 30 T cell receptor beta chains in this list originate from one sample, sequenced in a study of persistence of HIV-infected CD4 T cells. The stimulus was lysate of CMV-infected fibroblasts, approximately 9.7 ug/mL. CD4+ T cells upregulating both CD40 ligand and CD69 were sorted as responding cells. This was the immunoSEQ version 4 assay in survey mode. Assay used: immunoSEQ multiplex PCR; TCRdb lists only in-frame clones, some missing. The data show about 20,000 clones, roughly 74% seen once. These receptors' targets are unknown. The material was CD4+ T cells sorted from PBMCs after roughly 18-hour stimulation, obtained from a patient who received antiretroviral therapy. The receptors come from an adult man with HIV who was CMV-seropositive.

The table lists this clone with a few counts. The chain joins TRBV3-1 (or the pseudogene TRBV3-2) to TRBJ2-1; possibly TRBD1 or TRBD2 for D (5 bases each). Germline-derived CDR1 and CDR2 are LGHDT and YNNKEL (reference sequence). The CDR3 sequence is 13 residues long. V was pared by 4 bases and J by 12 bases, with 16 bases between. CDR3 DNA sequence: TGTGCCAGCAGCCCACACCGGGCGAGGGGGCAGTTCTTC. It yields the protein CASSPHRARGQFF.

The genes are TRBV3-1 (or the pseudogene TRBV3-2) and TRBJ2-1; weak D call: TRBD2 (5 bases). Germline V lookup: CDR1 LGHDT, CDR2 YNNKEL (reference sequence). The V gene lost 0 bases and the J gene lost 6 bases, with 9 bases spanning the gap. CDR3 length: 14 amino acids. The CDR3 DNA sequence: TGTGCCAGCAGCCAAGAGGGGAGCTTCAATGAGCAGTTCTTC. Its protein product is CASSQEGSFNEQFF.

The CDR3, as DNA: TGTGCCAGCAGGTCAGGGACAAACTATGGCTACACCTTC. Its translation is CASRSGTNYGYTF. V is TRBV6-1 and J is TRBJ1-2; TRBD1 is a possible D gene (6 bases). With 6 bases removed from V and 2 bases from J, the gap between germline ends came to 10 bases. Germline loops: CDR1 MNHNS, CDR2 SASEGT. The CDR3 totals 13 residues.

A word on this clone: The junction differs from germline at one of its ends, possibly a read error. The chain joins TRBV6-2 or TRBV6-3 to TRBJ1-2; TRBD1 aligns across 7 bases. This CDR3 region has 15 residues. Germline-derived CDR1 and CDR2 are MNHEY and SVGEGT. CDR3 in amino acids: CASSYSGQKIYGYTF. CDR3 DNA sequence: TGTGCCAGCAGCTACTCGGGACAGAAGATCTATGGCTACACCTTC.

The V gene is TRBV19, the J gene TRBJ1-6; 10 bases align to TRBD1. The V gene's germline CDR1 is LNHDA and CDR2 SQIVND (reference sequence). The CDR3 has 16 amino acids. V was clipped by 1 base and J by 7 bases; unmatched bases: 4. CDR3 sequence (DNA): TGTGCCAGTAGTATAGCGAGGACAGGGGGAAATTCACCCCTCCACTTT. This translates into CASSIARTGGNSPLHF.

This clone was picked up a small number of times. The chain has TRBV12-3 or TRBV12-4 and TRBJ1-1; 7 nucleotides agree with TRBD1. CDR3 size: 13 residues. J lost 4 bases, V lost 5 bases, and 4 bases had no gene match. The CDR3 loop reads CASSDREGTEAFF. The CDR3 coding sequence is TGTGCCAGCAGTGACAGGGAAGGCACTGAAGCTTTCTTT.

The chain is built from TRBV2 and TRBJ2-3, with D possibly being TRBD1 (6 bases). The CDR3 has 16 amino acids. Germline CDR1 is SNHLY and CDR2 is FYNNEI. V was shortened by 5 bases and J by 2 bases, with 17 bases between the two germline ends. The CDR3: CASSFQGWGTTDTQYF. The CDR3 DNA reads TGTGCCAGCAGTTTCCAGGGGTGGGGGACCACAGATACGCAGTATTTT.

This clone was seen just once. The chain is built from TRBV12-3 or TRBV12-4 and TRBJ2-2, with TRBD1 identical over 8 bases. The junction had 3 bases not matched to a gene; V was cut back by 6 bases and J by 6 bases. There are 13 residues in the CDR3. CDR3 sequence reads: CASSTGGAGELFF. The CDR3 nucleotides read TGTGCCAGCAGCACAGGGGGAGCCGGGGAGCTGTTTTTT.

The V gene is TRBV3-1 (or the pseudogene TRBV3-2), the J gene TRBJ2-6, with TRBD1 matching 8 bases. The CDR3 runs 18 residues. From germline, CDR1 is LGHDT and CDR2 YNNKEL (reference sequence). V shed 0 bases and J 2 bases; nucleotides not matched to a gene: 6. The CDR3 loop is CASSQDGQGAAGANVLTF. The CDR3 bases are TGTGCCAGCAGCCAAGACGGTCAGGGGGCGGCTGGGGCCAACGTCCTGACTTTC.

V and J are TRBV19 and TRBJ1-3, with a weak D call TRBD1 (5 bases). The CDR3 has 13 amino acids. Germline CDR1 and CDR2: LNHDA and SQIVND (reference sequence). Trimming took 7 bases from V and 3 from J, leaving 10 bases between them. This CDR3 reads CASTVQGGNTIYF. CDR3 nucleotide sequence: TGTGCCAGTACGGTGCAGGGTGGAAACACCATATATTTT.

V is TRBV6-2 or TRBV6-3 and J is TRBJ1-5, with 8 positions matching TRBD1. The CDR3 runs 18 residues. The V gene's germline CDR1 is MNHEY and CDR2 SVGEGT. The ends lost 2 bases at V and 1 base at J; junction bases unmatched: 10. This CDR3 is CASSYPRGRVQSNQPQHF. In DNA, the CDR3 is TGTGCCAGCAGTTACCCCAGGGGGCGCGTTCAAAGCAATCAGCCCCAGCATTTT.

The genes are TRBV5-6 and TRBJ2-1; 9 bases fit TRBD1. CDR1 is SGHDT and CDR2 is YYEEEE in the germline V gene. V lost 4 bases, J lost 4 bases, and 6 bases stayed unmatched. The CDR3 totals 15 residues. CDR3 protein: CASSQTGGHYNEQFF. CDR3 in DNA: TGTGCCAGCAGCCAGACAGGGGGGCATTACAATGAGCAGTTCTTC.

The chain uses TRBV29-1 and TRBJ2-6; tentative D call: TRBD1 (6 bases). There are 18 residues in the CDR3. Germline V gives CDR1 SQVTM, CDR2 ANQGSEA. Trimming pared 0 bases from V and 2 bases from J, leaving 17 bases between. The CDR3: CSVEEAGALLAGANVLTF. The CDR3 DNA sequence: TGCAGCGTTGAAGAAGCAGGGGCGTTACTTGCTGGGGCCAACGTCCTGACTTTC.

J is TRBJ1-1 and V is TRBV12-3 or TRBV12-4; 8 nucleotides match TRBD1. The CDR3 loop spans 12 amino acids. The V segment lost 7 bases and the J segment 12 bases; nucleotides outside the gene matches: 10. CDR3 sequence (DNA): TGTGCCAGCACTTCGCAGGGGGCGATTACTTTCTTT. It specifies CASTSQGAITFF.

The chain links TRBV3-1 (or the pseudogene TRBV3-2) to TRBJ2-1; D perhaps matches TRBD1 (5 bases). The V gene lost 1 base and the J gene lost 5 bases, with 12 bases spanning the gap. This CDR3 comprises 15 residues. CDR1 and CDR2 from the germline V gene are LGHDT and YNNKEL (reference sequence). CDR3 sequence (DNA): TGTGCCAGCAGCCAAGGTTCCGGCAGGGACAATGAGCAGTTCTTC. It specifies CASSQGSGRDNEQFF.

This chain uses TRBV12-3 or TRBV12-4 with TRBJ1-4; D is ambiguous. V was cut by 5 bases and J by 8 bases, with 9 bases left in between. The CDR3 extends over 12 amino acids. For the CDR3, the DNA is TGTGCCAGCAGTAGACGGTTGGAAAAACTGTTTTTT. Residues: CASSRRLEKLFF.

This chain connects TRBV7-9 to TRBJ2-2; the D gene is possibly TRBD2 (5 bases). From germline, CDR1 is SEHNR and CDR2 FQNEAQ (reference sequence). V lost 5 bases to trimming and J lost 0 bases, with 7 bases between them. The CDR3 has 14 amino acids. The CDR3: CASSLEANTGELFF. CDR3 bases: TGTGCCAGCAGCCTGGAGGCGAACACCGGGGAGCTGTTTTTT.

This clone showed up just a few times. The chain has TRBV29-1 and TRBJ1-4, with D perhaps TRBD1 (5 bases). With 4 bases removed from V and 0 bases from J, the gap between germline ends came to 15 bases. This CDR3 comprises 16 residues. Looked up from germline, CDR1 is SQVTM and CDR2 is ANQGSEA. CDR3 in amino acids: CSVGSGGTATNEKLFF. The CDR3 DNA follows: TGCAGCGTTGGGTCGGGGGGGACGGCAACTAATGAAAAACTGTTTTTT.

This clone was observed a few times. J is TRBJ1-3 and V is TRBV6-6; D not resolved. The CDR3 is 12 amino acids. V was trimmed by 6 bases and J by 7 bases, leaving 10 bases between them. Germline CDR1 MNHNY, CDR2 SVGAGI (reference sequence). The CDR3 sequence: CASSPAANTIYF. The CDR3 DNA is TGTGCCAGCAGCCCCGCGGCGAACACCATATATTTT.

This clone was recorded a few times. CDR3 nucleotide sequence: TGTGCCAGCAGCCTAATGAACACCGGGGAGCTGTTTTTT. Its translation is CASSLMNTGELFF. The chain has TRBV3-1 (or the pseudogene TRBV3-2) and TRBJ2-2; no firm D call. Germline V gives CDR1 LGHDT, CDR2 YNNKEL (reference sequence). V was clipped by 4 bases and J by 1 base, with 4 bases between them. The CDR3 runs to 13 residues.

V and J are TRBV6-5 and TRBJ2-3; D may be TRBD1 (6 bases). Germline CDR1 is MNHEY and CDR2 is SVGAGI. The CDR3 loop spans 14 amino acids. Deletions cut 8 bases from V and 2 bases from J, with 14 bases between. Here the CDR3 DNA reads TGTGCCAGCGCGCAGGGGTCATCCACAGATACGCAGTATTTT. Its translation: CASAQGSSTDTQYF.

The genes are TRBV27 and TRBJ1-1; D may be TRBD1 (6 bases). The CDR3 covers 17 residues. The germline gives CDR1 MNHEY, CDR2 SMNVEV (reference sequence). Trimming took off 3 bases at V and 4 bases at J, with 21 bases between the two ends. CDR3 coding DNA: TGTGCCAGCAGTTTGGGTTTTGGGGGGCGGGGGAGCACTGAAGCTTTCTTT. This gives the protein CASSLGFGGRGSTEAFF.

This clone came up once. The chain joins TRBV6-4 to TRBJ1-5; 9 positions agree with TRBD1. With V trimmed by 5 bases and J by 5 bases, 4 bases remained unmatched. Germline lookup yields CDR1 MRHNA and CDR2 SNTAGT. The CDR3 consists of 14 residues. This CDR3 reads CASSLTGGDQPQHF. The DNA for the CDR3 is TGTGCCAGCAGTTTGACAGGGGGTGATCAGCCCCAGCATTTT.

V usage is TRBV28 and J usage is TRBJ2-1; maybe TRBD1 (5 bases). The CDR3 totals 15 residues. Trimming pared 3 bases from V and 5 bases from J, leaving 14 bases between. Germline CDR1 is MDHEN and CDR2 is SYDVKM. The chain's CDR3 is CASSLLGAKDNEQFF. CDR3 sequence (DNA): TGTGCCAGCAGTTTGCTAGGGGCAAAGGACAATGAGCAGTTCTTC. Full variable domain (remainder filled in from reference TRBV28 and TRBJ2-1): DVKVTQSSRYLVKRTGEKVFLECVQDMDHENMFWYRQDPGLGLRLIYFSYDVKMKEKGDIPEGYSVSREKKERFSLILESASTNQTSMYLCASSLLGAKDNEQFFGPGTRLTVL.

The chain joins TRBV18 to TRBJ1-6, with D hard to call. This CDR3 spans 15 amino acids. Germline V gene data show CDR1 as KGHSH and CDR2 as LQKENI. Trimming removed 5 bases from V and 13 bases from J, with 21 bases in between. The CDR3 region has the DNA TGTGCCAGCTCATCCGACCGGGCCTCCGTAGTTCCCCTCCACTTT. Its translation is CASSSDRASVVPLHF.

J is TRBJ1-2 and V is TRBV28; unclear D gene. CDR3 length: 16 amino acids. Germline CDR1 MDHEN, CDR2 SYDVKM. Trimming stripped 0 bases from V and 8 bases from J, with 19 bases between. This chain's CDR3 is CASSLWSESVGVGYTF. The DNA for the CDR3 is TGTGCCAGCAGTTTATGGTCAGAATCCGTTGGGGTCGGCTACACCTTC.

This clone was counted once. V and J are TRBV24-1 and TRBJ1-1; tentatively, D is TRBD1 (6 bases). V was shortened by 7 bases and J by 1 base, with 12 bases between the two germline ends. The CDR3 totals 14 residues. Germline CDR1 and CDR2: KGHDR and SFDVKD. The chain's CDR3 is CATSPTGRNTEAFF. CDR3 coding DNA: TGTGCCACCAGCCCGACAGGTCGGAACACTGAAGCTTTCTTT.

The rearrangement links TRBV5-1 to TRBJ1-6; possibly TRBD1 for D (5 bases). Looked up from germline, CDR1 is SGHRS and CDR2 is YFSETQ. This CDR3 is built from 18 residues. V was shortened by 3 bases and J by 0 bases, with 16 bases between the two germline ends. In DNA form, the CDR3 reads TGCGCCAGCAGCTACTACGGGGGTGGGGACTCCTATAATTCACCCCTCCACTTT. Protein sequence: CASSYYGGGDSYNSPLHF. The complete variable domain, with remaining parts taken from reference TRBV5-1 and TRBJ1-6, reads KAGVTQTPRYLIKTRGQQVTLSCSPISGHRSVSWYQQTPGQGLQFLFEYFSETQRNKGNFPGRFSGRQFSNSRSEMNVSTLELGDSALYLCASSYYGGGDSYNSPLHFGNGTRLTVT.

The chain has TRBV4-2 and TRBJ2-7; perhaps TRBD2 as D (6 bases). V dropped 0 bases and J dropped 3 bases, with 12 bases sitting between them. The CDR3 has 15 residues. The germline V gene encodes CDR1 LGHNA and CDR2 YNFKEQ. In DNA form, the CDR3 reads TGTGCCAGCAGCCAAGAAGGGCAGGGAGGCTACGAGCAGTACTTC. It codes for CASSQEGQGGYEQYF.

The J gene is TRBJ1-1, the V gene TRBV5-6; no reliable D call. The CDR3 is 13 amino acids. Germline CDR1 and CDR2: SGHDT and YYEEEE. V lost 0 bases and J 2 bases, leaving 5 bases between the germline ends. The CDR3 is CASSLGANTEAFF. In DNA form, the CDR3 reads TGTGCCAGCAGCTTGGGGGCCAACACTGAAGCTTTCTTT.